Shown below are 17 T cell receptor beta chains from a single sample sequenced in a study of blood T cells in healthy people across ages. Alongside a J-beta primer mix, a sample-barcoded 5' primer served in a second PCR lasting roughly 6 to 11 cycles. TCRdb redid the calling of the 5' RACE reads with MiXCR, one entry per CDR3 protein. The data contain over 1,200,000 distinct CDR3 sequences, approximately 60% of them seen just once; the ten biggest clones take up 6.5% to 8.5%. The sample consisted of blood. These receptors originate from a man younger than 30 in good health.

This clonotype was observed many times. The chain has TRBV5-1 and TRBJ2-7; D call uncertain. The V gene lost 3 bases and the J gene lost 3 bases, with 25 bases spanning the gap. This CDR3 is built from 18 residues. Per the germline V gene, CDR1 is SGHRS and CDR2 is YFSETQ. The CDR3 DNA follows: TGCGCCAGCAGCTCCCAACCCGGATCTCTTGGTTCGGGCTACGAGCAGTACTTC. Translation gives CASSSQPGSLGSGYEQYF.

This clonotype was detected a few times. The rearrangement uses TRBV7-9 and TRBJ2-5; 13 bases fit TRBD2. Trimming took 4 bases from V and 1 from J; bases not matched to a gene: 9. Germline loops: CDR1 SEHNR, CDR2 FQNEAQ (reference sequence). The CDR3 consists of 18 residues. Here the CDR3 DNA reads TGTGCCAGCAGCTCGGGACTAGCGGGACGAGCCCCCCAAGAGACCCAGTACTTC. Amino acids: CASSSGLAGRAPQETQYF.

This rearrangement joins TRBV6-6 to TRBJ1-2; TRBD1 aligns across 7 bases. V lost 0 bases, J lost 8 bases, and 12 bases stayed unmatched. From germline, CDR1 is MNHNY and CDR2 SVGAGI (reference sequence). The CDR3 contains 16 residues. The DNA of the CDR3 is TGTGCCAGCAGTTACTCTCCGGGACAGAGGGGAGCCGGCTACACCTTC. Translation gives CASSYSPGQRGAGYTF.

The genes are TRBV21-1 and TRBJ2-7; TRBD1 is taken as the D call from the table, unchecked against the DNA. TRBV21-1 is an annotated pseudogene. The CDR3 contains 14 residues. The CDR3 reads CASRGRDSPYEQYF. For the CDR3, the DNA is TGTGCCAGCAGGGGCCGGGACAGCCCCTACGAGCAGTACTTC.

V is TRBV7-9 and J is TRBJ2-1; D may match TRBD1 or TRBD2 (6 bases each). The CDR3 is 12 amino acids. Trimming left V 6 bases short and J 11 bases short, with 14 bases between. The V gene's germline CDR1 is SEHNR and CDR2 FQNEAQ (reference sequence). This CDR3 is CASSLGGTQQFF. The CDR3 coding sequence is TGTGCCAGCAGTCTAGGGGGGACCCAGCAGTTCTTC.

The V gene is TRBV9, the J gene TRBJ2-2; D is unresolved. This CDR3 has 16 amino acids. Per the germline V gene, CDR1 is SGDLS and CDR2 is YYNGEE. The ends were cut back, 0 bases at V and 2 bases at J, with 11 bases in the middle. The CDR3 is CASSVETAANTGELFF. CDR3 in DNA: TGTGCCAGCAGCGTAGAAACCGCGGCTAACACCGGGGAGCTGTTTTTT.

This chain connects TRBV14 to TRBJ2-1; D gene uncertain. V dropped 0 bases and J dropped 10 bases, with 10 bases sitting between them. CDR3 size: 13 residues. In germline, CDR1 is SGHDN, CDR2 FVKESK. The CDR3 region is CASSQDRVYEQFF. The CDR3 DNA sequence: TGTGCCAGCAGCCAAGATCGGGTCTACGAGCAGTTCTTC.

This clonotype appeared a few times. The chain uses TRBV5-4 and TRBJ2-4; 8 nucleotides match TRBD1. The trim removed 4 bases at V and 13 bases at J, leaving 16 bases unmatched. The germline V gene has CDR1 SGHNT and CDR2 YYREEE (reference sequence). CDR3 size: 15 residues. CDR3 sequence reads: CASSRDRSVRLEQYF. The CDR3 nucleotides read TGTGCCAGCAGCCGGGACAGGTCGGTACGGTTAGAGCAGTACTTC.

Only a few counts were recorded for this clonotype. The V call is TRBV10-2, the J call TRBJ2-7; D not resolved. Germline CDR1 is WSHSY and CDR2 is SAAADI. This CDR3 has 13 amino acids. V dropped 6 bases and J dropped 2 bases, with 11 bases sitting between them. For the CDR3, the DNA is TGCGCCAGCAGCGGAACAGTAGCCTACGAGCAGTACTTC. This sequence encodes CASSGTVAYEQYF.

The chain recombines TRBV29-1 with TRBJ1-1; a possible D gene is TRBD1 (5 bases). CDR1 and CDR2 from the germline V gene are SQVTM and ANQGSEA. This CDR3 comprises 12 residues. The V gene lost 1 base and the J gene lost 11 bases, with 14 bases spanning the gap. The CDR3 loop reads CSVEAAIKGAFF. The CDR3 DNA sequence: TGCAGCGTTGAAGCGGCCATTAAGGGGGCTTTCTTT.

The chain combines TRBV5-5 with TRBJ1-5, with 9 nucleotides matching TRBD1. Trimming cost V 1 base and J 2 bases; bases outside gene matches: 4. This CDR3 region has 16 residues. Germline CDR1 and CDR2: SGHKS and YYEKEE (reference sequence). CDR3 DNA: TGTGCCAGCAGCTTGACAGGGGGCGACGGCAATCAGCCCCAGCATTTT. This codes for CASSLTGGDGNQPQHF.

Only a few counts were recorded for this clonotype. This chain joins TRBV2 and TRBJ2-7; D possibly corresponds to TRBD2 (6 bases). The V and J ends lost 7 bases and 2 bases respectively, with 12 bases between them. The CDR3 runs 13 residues. Germline values: CDR1 SNHLY, CDR2 FYNNEI. The CDR3 loop is CASIGLRAYEQYF. The CDR3 nucleotides read TGTGCCAGCATCGGACTACGCGCCTACGAGCAGTACTTC.

This chain uses TRBV20-1 with TRBJ1-5; no firm D call. The germline V gene encodes CDR1 DFQATT and CDR2 SNEGSKA (reference sequence). The CDR3 is made up of 15 amino acids. Trimming took 3 bases from V and 0 from J, leaving 12 bases between them. The CDR3 sequence is CSASSGPYSNQPQHF. The CDR3 DNA reads TGCAGTGCTAGCTCAGGTCCTTATAGCAATCAGCCCCAGCATTTT.

This clonotype was counted only a few times. The chain couples TRBV6-5 to TRBJ2-1, with D maybe TRBD2 (6 bases). This CDR3 comprises 15 residues. CDR1 and CDR2 from the germline V gene are MNHEY and SVGAGI. Between the trimmed V and J ends, which lost 7 bases and 2 bases, there was a span of 15 bases. For the CDR3, the DNA is TGTGCCAGCAATCCTCTTGGCGGGGCCTACAATGAGCAGTTCTTC. Residues: CASNPLGGAYNEQFF.

This clonotype was picked up a small number of times. The rearrangement uses TRBV20-1 and TRBJ2-7; TRBD2 aligns across 11 bases. The J segment lost 2 bases and the V segment lost 6 bases, leaving 3 bases of the junction unmatched. The CDR3 runs 13 residues. Germline assignment: CDR1 DFQATT and CDR2 SNEGSKA (reference sequence). The CDR3 DNA follows: TGCAGTGCCCCGACTAGCGGGACCTACGAGCAGTACTTC. Protein sequence: CSAPTSGTYEQYF.

This clonotype was recorded a few times. The chain links TRBV10-3 to TRBJ2-3, with TRBD2 identical over 7 bases. Germline trimming cut 11 bases from V and 1 base from J; bases unmatched to any gene: 6. CDR1 is ENHRY, CDR2 SYGVKD, per germline. The CDR3 runs to 13 residues. The CDR3 DNA reads TGTGCCGTCAAGACTAGCCGCACAGATACGCAGTATTTT. It specifies CAVKTSRTDTQYF.

The CDR3 coding sequence is TGTGCCAGCAGTTACCTGGACCGGGACGAGCAGTACTTC. Translated, it gives CASSYLDRDEQYF. The V gene is TRBV6-6, the J gene TRBJ2-4, with D uncertain. Gene TRBJ2-7 matches the end of the DNA better, so the J call may be wrong. There are 13 residues in the CDR3. Germline CDR1 reads MNHNY; CDR2 reads SVGAGI (reference sequence).